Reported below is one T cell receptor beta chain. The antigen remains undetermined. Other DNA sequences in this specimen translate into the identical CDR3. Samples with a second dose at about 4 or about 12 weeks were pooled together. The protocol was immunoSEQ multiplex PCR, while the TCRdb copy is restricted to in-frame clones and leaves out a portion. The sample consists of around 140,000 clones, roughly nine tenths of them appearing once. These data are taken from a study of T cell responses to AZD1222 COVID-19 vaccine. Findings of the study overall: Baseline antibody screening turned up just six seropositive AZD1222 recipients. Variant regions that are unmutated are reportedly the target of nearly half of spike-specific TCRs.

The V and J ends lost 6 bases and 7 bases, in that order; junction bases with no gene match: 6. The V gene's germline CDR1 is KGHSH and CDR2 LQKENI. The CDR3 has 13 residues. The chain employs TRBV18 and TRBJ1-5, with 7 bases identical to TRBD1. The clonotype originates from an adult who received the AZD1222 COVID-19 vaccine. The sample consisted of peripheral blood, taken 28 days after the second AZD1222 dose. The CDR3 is CASSPDRVQPQHF. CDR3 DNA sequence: TGTGCCAGCTCTCCAGACAGGGTCCAGCCCCAGCATTTT.